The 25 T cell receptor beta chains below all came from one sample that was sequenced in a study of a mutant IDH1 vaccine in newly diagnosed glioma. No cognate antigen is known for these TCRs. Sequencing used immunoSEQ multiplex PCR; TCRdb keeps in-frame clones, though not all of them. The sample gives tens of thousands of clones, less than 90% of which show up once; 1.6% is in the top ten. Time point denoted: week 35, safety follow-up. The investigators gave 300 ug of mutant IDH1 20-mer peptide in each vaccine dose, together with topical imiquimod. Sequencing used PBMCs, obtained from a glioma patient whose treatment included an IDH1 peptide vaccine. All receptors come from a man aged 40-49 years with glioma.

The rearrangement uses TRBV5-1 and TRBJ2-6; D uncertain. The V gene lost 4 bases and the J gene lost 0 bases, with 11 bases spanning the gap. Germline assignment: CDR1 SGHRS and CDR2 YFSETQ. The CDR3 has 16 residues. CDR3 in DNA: TGCGCCAGCAGCGCCCGGACGGCCTCTGGGGCCAACGTCCTGACTTTC. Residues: CASSARTASGANVLTF.

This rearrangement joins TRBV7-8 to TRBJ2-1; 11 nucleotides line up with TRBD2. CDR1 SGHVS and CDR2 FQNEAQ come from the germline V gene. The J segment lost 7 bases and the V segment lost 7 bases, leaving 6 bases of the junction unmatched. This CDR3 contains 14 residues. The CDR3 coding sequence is TGTGCCAGCACACTAGCGGGAGCGGTAAATGAGCAGTTCTTC. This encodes CASTLAGAVNEQFF.

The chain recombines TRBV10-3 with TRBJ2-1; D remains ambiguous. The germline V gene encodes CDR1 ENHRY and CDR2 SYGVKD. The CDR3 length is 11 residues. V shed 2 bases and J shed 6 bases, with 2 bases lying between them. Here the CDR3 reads CAISETNEQFF. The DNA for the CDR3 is TGTGCCATCAGTGAGACCAATGAGCAGTTCTTC.

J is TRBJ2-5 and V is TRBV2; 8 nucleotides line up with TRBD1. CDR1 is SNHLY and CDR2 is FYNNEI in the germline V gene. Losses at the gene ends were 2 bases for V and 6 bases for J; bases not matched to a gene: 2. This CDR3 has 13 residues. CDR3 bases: TGTGCCAGCAGTGAACAGGGGGCGCAGACCCAGTACTTC. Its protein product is CASSEQGAQTQYF.

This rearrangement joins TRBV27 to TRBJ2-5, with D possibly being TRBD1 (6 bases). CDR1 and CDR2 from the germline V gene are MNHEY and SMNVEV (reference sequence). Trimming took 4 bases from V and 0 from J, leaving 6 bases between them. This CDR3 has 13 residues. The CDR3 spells CASSSGDQETQYF. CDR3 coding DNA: TGTGCCAGCAGTTCAGGGGACCAAGAGACCCAGTACTTC.

The CDR3 coding sequence is TGTGCCAGCGGGCGTTTGGATAGCACAGATACGCAGTATTTT. Residues: CASGRLDSTDTQYF. V gene TRBV5-6 combines with J gene TRBJ2-3; D remains ambiguous. Germline V gene data show CDR1 as SGHDT and CDR2 as YYEEEE. The CDR3 has 14 residues. Trimming left V 7 bases short and J 0 bases short, with 12 bases between.

DNA for the CDR3: TGTGCCAGCTCACCACGCGCTGCGAGGGGGACTGAAGCTTTCTTT. Its protein is CASSPRAARGTEAFF. The rearrangement uses TRBV18 and TRBJ1-1; TRBD1 might be the D (6 bases). The V gene lost 1 base and the J gene lost 5 bases, with 14 bases spanning the gap. Germline V CDR1 and CDR2: KGHSH, LQKENI. This CDR3 contains 15 residues.

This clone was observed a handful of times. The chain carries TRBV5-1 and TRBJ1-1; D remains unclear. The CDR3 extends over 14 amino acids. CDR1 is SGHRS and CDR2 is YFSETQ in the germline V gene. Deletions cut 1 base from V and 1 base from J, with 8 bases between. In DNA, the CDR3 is TGCGCCAGCAGCTTGCGACCGGAGAACACTGAAGCTTTCTTT. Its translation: CASSLRPENTEAFF.

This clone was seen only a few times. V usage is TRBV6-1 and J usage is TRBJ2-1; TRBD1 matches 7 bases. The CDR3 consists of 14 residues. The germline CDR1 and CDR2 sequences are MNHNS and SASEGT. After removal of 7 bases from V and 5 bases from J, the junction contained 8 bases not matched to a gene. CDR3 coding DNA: TGTGCCAGCACAGAGGGGGCGTTCAACAATGAGCAGTTCTTC. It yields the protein CASTEGAFNNEQFF.

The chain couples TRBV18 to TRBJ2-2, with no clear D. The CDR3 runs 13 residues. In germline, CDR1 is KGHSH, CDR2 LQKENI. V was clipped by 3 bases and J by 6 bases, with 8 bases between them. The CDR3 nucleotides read TGTGCCAGCTCACCTCTGTCTGCCGGGGAGCTGTTTTTT. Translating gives CASSPLSAGELFF.

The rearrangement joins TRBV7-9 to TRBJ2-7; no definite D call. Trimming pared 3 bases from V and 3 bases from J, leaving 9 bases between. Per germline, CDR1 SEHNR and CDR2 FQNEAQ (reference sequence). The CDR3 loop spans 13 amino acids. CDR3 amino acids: CASSLVVSYEQYF. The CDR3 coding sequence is TGTGCCAGCAGCTTGGTCGTTAGCTACGAGCAGTACTTC.

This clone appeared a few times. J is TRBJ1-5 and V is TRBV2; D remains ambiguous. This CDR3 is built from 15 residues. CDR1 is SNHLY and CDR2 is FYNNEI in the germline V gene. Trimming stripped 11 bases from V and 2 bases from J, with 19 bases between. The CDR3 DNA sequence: TGTGCCTGTCAAGACGGCCGTACGGGCAATCAGCCCCAGCATTTT. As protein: CACQDGRTGNQPQHF.

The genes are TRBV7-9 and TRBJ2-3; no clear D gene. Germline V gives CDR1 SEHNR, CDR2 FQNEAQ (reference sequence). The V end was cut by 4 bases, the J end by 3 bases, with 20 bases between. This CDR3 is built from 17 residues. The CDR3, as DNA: TGTGCCAGCAGCTCCCCAGTCAGCTTACGGTCGACAGATACGCAGTATTTT. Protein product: CASSSPVSLRSTDTQYF.

CDR3 protein: CASSIAGGPYEQYF. CDR3 nucleotides: TGTGCCAGTAGTATTGCGGGAGGGCCTTACGAGCAGTACTTC. The chain links TRBV19 to TRBJ2-7; 9 bases agree with TRBD2. The ends lost 3 bases at V and 4 bases at J; junction bases unmatched: 4. The CDR3 covers 14 residues. From germline, CDR1 is LNHDA and CDR2 SQIVND (reference sequence).

The CDR3 region is CSVLTSEVYEQYF. DNA of the CDR3: TGCAGCGTCCTGACTAGCGAGGTCTACGAGCAGTACTTC. The V call is TRBV29-1, the J call TRBJ2-7, with 8 bases lining up with TRBD2. The CDR3 sequence is 13 residues long. V was pared by 6 bases and J by 3 bases, with 7 bases of the junction left unmatched. Germline V CDR1 and CDR2: SQVTM, ANQGSEA.

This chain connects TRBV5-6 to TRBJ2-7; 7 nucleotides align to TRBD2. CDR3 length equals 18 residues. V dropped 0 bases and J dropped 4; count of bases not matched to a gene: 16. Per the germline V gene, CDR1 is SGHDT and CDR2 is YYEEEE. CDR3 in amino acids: CASSLVSGLSRIQYEQYF. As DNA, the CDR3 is TGTGCCAGCAGCTTGGTGTCGGGACTAAGCCGTATTCAGTACGAGCAGTACTTC.

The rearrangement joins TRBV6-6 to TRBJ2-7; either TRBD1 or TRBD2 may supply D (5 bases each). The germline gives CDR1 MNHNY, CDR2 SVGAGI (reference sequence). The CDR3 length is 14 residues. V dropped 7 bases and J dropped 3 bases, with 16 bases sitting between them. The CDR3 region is CASKMGDTYYEQYF. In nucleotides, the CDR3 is TGTGCCAGCAAGATGGGGGATACATACTACGAGCAGTACTTC.

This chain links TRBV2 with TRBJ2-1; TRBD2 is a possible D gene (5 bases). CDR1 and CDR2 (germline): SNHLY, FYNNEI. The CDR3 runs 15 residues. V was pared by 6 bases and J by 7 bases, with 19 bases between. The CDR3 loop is CASSLLGLLLNEQFF. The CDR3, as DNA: TGTGCCAGCAGCCTACTCGGACTCCTCCTTAATGAGCAGTTCTTC. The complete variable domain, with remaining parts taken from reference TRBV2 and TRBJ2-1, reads EPEVTQTPSHQVTQMGQEVILRCVPISNHLYFYWYRQILGQKVEFLVSFYNNEISEKSEIFDDQFSVERPDGSNFTLKIRSTKLEDSAMYFCASSLLGLLLNEQFFGPGTRLTVL.

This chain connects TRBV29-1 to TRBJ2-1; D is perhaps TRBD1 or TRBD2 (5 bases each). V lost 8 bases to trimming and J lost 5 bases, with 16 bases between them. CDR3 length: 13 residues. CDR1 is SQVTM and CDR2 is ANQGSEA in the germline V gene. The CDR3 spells CSKGRRYNNEQFF. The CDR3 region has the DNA TGCAGCAAGGGACGACGGTATAACAATGAGCAGTTCTTC.

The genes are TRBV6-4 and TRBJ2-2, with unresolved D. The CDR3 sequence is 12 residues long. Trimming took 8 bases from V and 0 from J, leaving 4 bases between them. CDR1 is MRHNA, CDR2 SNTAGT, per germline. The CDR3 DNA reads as TGTGCCAGCGGGGCGAACACCGGGGAGCTGTTTTTT. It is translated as CASGANTGELFF.

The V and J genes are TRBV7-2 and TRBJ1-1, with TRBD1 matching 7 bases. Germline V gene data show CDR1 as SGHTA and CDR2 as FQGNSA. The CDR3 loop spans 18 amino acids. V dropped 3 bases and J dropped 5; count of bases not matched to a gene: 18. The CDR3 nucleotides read TGTGCCAGCAGCTTCCCAAGTGAGACAGGGCATTGGTGGACTGAAGCTTTCTTT. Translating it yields CASSFPSETGHWWTEAFF.

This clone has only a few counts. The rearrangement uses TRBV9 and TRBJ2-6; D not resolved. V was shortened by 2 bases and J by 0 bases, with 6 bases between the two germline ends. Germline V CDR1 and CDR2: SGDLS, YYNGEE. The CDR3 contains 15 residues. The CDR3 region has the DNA TGTGCCAGCAGCGTCTCAGACTCTGGGGCCAACGTCCTGACTTTC. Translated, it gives CASSVSDSGANVLTF. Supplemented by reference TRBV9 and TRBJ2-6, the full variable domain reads DSGVTQTPKHLITATGQRVTLRCSPRSGDLSVYWYQQSLDQGLQFLIQYYNGEERAKGNILERFSAQQFPDLHSELNLSSLELGDSALYFCASSVSDSGANVLTFGAGSRLTVL.

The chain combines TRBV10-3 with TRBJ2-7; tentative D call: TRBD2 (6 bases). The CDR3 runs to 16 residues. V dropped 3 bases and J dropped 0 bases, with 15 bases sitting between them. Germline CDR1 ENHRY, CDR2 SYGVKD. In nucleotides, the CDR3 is TGTGCCATCAGTGACCTTCTAGCGAGAGGCTCCTACGAGCAGTACTTC. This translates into CAISDLLARGSYEQYF.

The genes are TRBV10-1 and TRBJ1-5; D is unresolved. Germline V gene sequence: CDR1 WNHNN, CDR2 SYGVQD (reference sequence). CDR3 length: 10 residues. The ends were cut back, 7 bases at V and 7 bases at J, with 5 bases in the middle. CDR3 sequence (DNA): TGCGCCAGCATAAGCCAGCCCCAGCATTTT. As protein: CASISQPQHF.

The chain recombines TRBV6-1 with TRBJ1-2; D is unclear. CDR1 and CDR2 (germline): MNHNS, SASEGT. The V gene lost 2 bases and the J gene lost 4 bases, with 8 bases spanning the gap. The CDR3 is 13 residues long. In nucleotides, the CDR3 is TGTGCCAGCAGTGAATTGGATATCTATGGCTACACCTTC. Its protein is CASSELDIYGYTF.